The rows below give T cell receptor beta chains drawn from one sample of a study of T cell responses to AZD1222 COVID-19 vaccine. Produced via immunoSEQ multiplex PCR; TCRdb's table is partial and in-frame only. The table lists some 100,000 clones, less than 90% of them singletons. Material: peripheral blood, obtained on day 0 of AZD1222 vaccination. The receptors stem from an adult in good health. CDR3s include the opening cysteine and the closing phenylalanine or tryptophan. The order of the fields is V gene, J gene, clone size, D gene, CDR3 DNA, CDR3 protein. The D gene is left open where the match is weak. Size is stated for part of the rows, as once, few or many counts, or as a class when the clone is expanded.

V gene: TRBV29-1
J gene: TRBJ1-6
clone size: few
D gene: .
CDR3 DNA: TGCAGCGTCCGTTTTAGTTCCTATAATTCACCCCTCCACTTT
CDR3 protein: CSVRFSSYNSPLHF

V gene: TRBV3-1/TRBV3-2
J gene: TRBJ2-1
clone size: .
D gene: TRBD1
CDR3 DNA: TGTGCCAGCAGCCAGGGGGACAGTTTCCGTGAGCAGTTCTTC
CDR3 protein: CASSQGDSFREQFF

V gene: TRBV5-4
J gene: TRBJ1-6
clone size: once
D gene: TRBD1
CDR3 DNA: TGTGCCAGCAGCGAACCCGGGACAGGGTTTAATTCACCCCTCCACTTT
CDR3 protein: CASSEPGTGFNSPLHF

V gene: TRBV7-9
J gene: TRBJ1-2
clone size: .
D gene: .
CDR3 DNA: TGTGCCAGCAGCTTCCGTACGGCTAACTATGGCTACACCTTC
CDR3 protein: CASSFRTANYGYTF

V gene: TRBV18
J gene: TRBJ2-2
clone size: once
D gene: .
CDR3 DNA: TGTGCCAGCTCACCATACCAGGGGCGAAACGGGGAGCTGTTTTTT
CDR3 protein: CASSPYQGRNGELFF

V gene: TRBV5-4
J gene: TRBJ2-2
clone size: .
D gene: TRBD2
CDR3 DNA: TGTGCCAGCAGCAAACCCTGGACTAGCGGGGGGACCGGGGAGCTGTTTTTT
CDR3 protein: CASSKPWTSGGTGELFF

V gene: TRBV28
J gene: TRBJ2-7
clone size: .
D gene: .
CDR3 DNA: TGTGCCAGCAGTTTGGGACTCTACGAGCAGTACTTC
CDR3 protein: CASSLGLYEQYF

V gene: TRBV11-3
J gene: TRBJ1-1
clone size: .
D gene: TRBD1
CDR3 DNA: TGTGCCACAACGGAGGGGGCGCCGGGGACTGAAGCTTTCTTT
CDR3 protein: CATTEGAPGTEAFF

V gene: TRBV5-1
J gene: TRBJ1-2
clone size: few
D gene: TRBD1
CDR3 DNA: TGCGCCAGCAGCTTTGGTTGGGACAGGGGGCATGGCTACACCTTC
CDR3 protein: CASSFGWDRGHGYTF

V gene: TRBV6-5
J gene: TRBJ2-7
clone size: .
D gene: TRBD1
CDR3 DNA: TGTGCCAGCAAGCCGCGGACAGGTATTACCTACGAGCAGTACTTC
CDR3 protein: CASKPRTGITYEQYF

V gene: TRBV6-5
J gene: TRBJ1-1
clone size: .
D gene: TRBD1
CDR3 DNA: TGTGCCAGCAGTCAGGGACAGCCCACTGAAGCTTTCTTT
CDR3 protein: CASSQGQPTEAFF

V gene: TRBV27
J gene: TRBJ1-2
clone size: .
D gene: .
CDR3 DNA: TGTGCCAGCAGTGAGGGACTTCTCTATGGCTACACCTTC
CDR3 protein: CASSEGLLYGYTF

V gene: TRBV27
J gene: TRBJ2-3
clone size: .
D gene: .
CDR3 DNA: TGTGCCACCTCCTGGGGTCATACGCAGTATTTT
CDR3 protein: CATSWGHTQYF

V gene: TRBV6-4
J gene: TRBJ2-2
clone size: .
D gene: TRBD1
CDR3 DNA: TGTGCCAGCAGCGCCGACAGGGCCGGCGGGGAGCTGTTTTTT
CDR3 protein: CASSADRAGGELFF

V gene: TRBV6-5
J gene: TRBJ2-1
clone size: .
D gene: .
CDR3 DNA: TGTGCCAGCAGTTACTCTTCGGGGCTTCCCTACAATGAGCAGTTCTTC
CDR3 protein: CASSYSSGLPYNEQFF

V gene: TRBV23-1
J gene: TRBJ2-6
clone size: once
D gene: TRBD1
CDR3 DNA: TGCGCCAGCAGTCAGGCCGGGACAGGGGGTGCTGGGGCCAACGTCCTGACTTTC
CDR3 protein: CASSQAGTGGAGANVLTF

V gene: TRBV6-5
J gene: TRBJ2-1
clone size: .
D gene: .
CDR3 DNA: TGTGCCAGCAGTACCGACACGTACAATGAGCAGTTCTTC
CDR3 protein: CASSTDTYNEQFF

V gene: TRBV5-1
J gene: TRBJ2-7
clone size: .
D gene: .
CDR3 DNA: TGCGCCAGCAGTCGAGCTTACAGGGATAACGAGCAGTACTTC
CDR3 protein: CASSRAYRDNEQYF

V gene: TRBV9
J gene: TRBJ2-6
clone size: .
D gene: .
CDR3 DNA: TGTGCCAGCAGCGGAACAGGGAGCTCTGGGGCCAACGTCCTGACTTTC
CDR3 protein: CASSGTGSSGANVLTF

V gene: TRBV5-8
J gene: TRBJ2-1
clone size: .
D gene: .
CDR3 DNA: TGTGCCAGCAGGCTGGGCGGGTCCCACAATGAGCAGTTCTTC
CDR3 protein: CASRLGGSHNEQFF

V gene: TRBV7-9
J gene: TRBJ1-1
clone size: .
D gene: .
CDR3 DNA: TGTGCCAGCAGCTTAGAGGGGGAAGTTGCTGAAGCTTTCTTT
CDR3 protein: CASSLEGEVAEAFF

V gene: TRBV19
J gene: TRBJ1-1
clone size: .
D gene: .
CDR3 DNA: TGTGCCACCTACCGCGCCGGGAACACTGAAGCTTTCTTT
CDR3 protein: CATYRAGNTEAFF

V gene: TRBV7-9
J gene: TRBJ2-1
clone size: once
D gene: .
CDR3 DNA: TGTGCCAGCAGCCTCGACGGGGGAGTTTACAATGAGCAGTTCTTC
CDR3 protein: CASSLDGGVYNEQFF

V gene: TRBV6-5
J gene: TRBJ1-5
clone size: .
D gene: .
CDR3 DNA: TGTGCCAGCAGGGGAAATAGCAATCAGCCCCAGCATTTT
CDR3 protein: CASRGNSNQPQHF

V gene: TRBV5-1
J gene: TRBJ2-6
clone size: .
D gene: TRBD1
CDR3 DNA: TGCGCCAGCAGCTTGGTCGGGACAGGGAACTCTGGGGCCAACGTCCTGACTTTC
CDR3 protein: CASSLVGTGNSGANVLTF

V gene: TRBV5-6
J gene: TRBJ2-7
clone size: .
D gene: .
CDR3 DNA: TGTGCCAGCAGCATCAGTTCCTACGAGCAGTACTTC
CDR3 protein: CASSISSYEQYF

V gene: TRBV6-5
J gene: TRBJ2-7
clone size: .
D gene: TRBD2
CDR3 DNA: TGTGCCAGCAGCCTACTAGCGGGGCCAATCGAGCAGTACTTC
CDR3 protein: CASSLLAGPIEQYF

V gene: TRBV4-1
J gene: TRBJ2-1
clone size: .
D gene: TRBD1
CDR3 DNA: TGCGCCAGCAGCCACTTCGGGACAGACAATGAGCAGTTCTTC
CDR3 protein: CASSHFGTDNEQFF

V gene: TRBV19
J gene: TRBJ1-6
clone size: .
D gene: .
CDR3 DNA: TGTGCCAGTAGTCGGGGGAATTCACCCCTCCACTTT
CDR3 protein: CASSRGNSPLHF

V gene: TRBV3-1/TRBV3-2
J gene: TRBJ2-2
clone size: .
D gene: .
CDR3 DNA: TGTGCCAGCAGCCAACTAGAGGGCACCGGGGAGCTGTTTTTT
CDR3 protein: CASSQLEGTGELFF

V gene: TRBV4-1
J gene: TRBJ2-1
clone size: .
D gene: TRBD1
CDR3 DNA: TGCGCCAGCAGCCAAGCCCATCGAGCCGGGACAGGGGGATACAATGAGCAGTTCTTC
CDR3 protein: CASSQAHRAGTGGYNEQFF

V gene: TRBV14
J gene: TRBJ1-3
clone size: .
D gene: .
CDR3 DNA: TGTGCCAGCAGCCATTGGGGAAACACCATATATTTT
CDR3 protein: CASSHWGNTIYF

V gene: TRBV10-3
J gene: TRBJ2-3
clone size: once
D gene: TRBD2
CDR3 DNA: TGTGCCATCAGTGATGGTAGCGGGACCACAGATACGCAGTATTTT
CDR3 protein: CAISDGSGTTDTQYF

V gene: TRBV28
J gene: TRBJ1-3
clone size: once
D gene: .
CDR3 DNA: TGTGCCAGCAGCCTGAGCTCTGGAAACACCATATATTTT
CDR3 protein: CASSLSSGNTIYF

V gene: TRBV11-3
J gene: TRBJ2-7
clone size: .
D gene: TRBD1
CDR3 DNA: TGTGCCAGCAGCTTCGATGTGACAGGGGGCTCAGGGCAGTACTTC
CDR3 protein: CASSFDVTGGSGQYF

V gene: TRBV19
J gene: TRBJ1-1
clone size: .
D gene: .
CDR3 DNA: TGTGCCAGTAGTAGCCGTCTGAACACTGAAGCTTTCTTT
CDR3 protein: CASSSRLNTEAFF

V gene: TRBV28
J gene: TRBJ2-5
clone size: once
D gene: .
CDR3 DNA: TGTGCCAGCAGTCCCCAGGCGGGGACCCAGTACTTC
CDR3 protein: CASSPQAGTQYF

V gene: TRBV27
J gene: TRBJ1-1
clone size: .
D gene: .
CDR3 DNA: TGTGCCAGTCCTCGCCCGGGGCCTGTGAACACTGAAGCTTTCTTT
CDR3 protein: CASPRPGPVNTEAFF

V gene: TRBV5-1
J gene: TRBJ2-7
clone size: .
D gene: TRBD1
CDR3 DNA: TGCGCCAGCAGCTACGGGACAGGAATTCGATACGAGCAGTACTTC
CDR3 protein: CASSYGTGIRYEQYF

V gene: TRBV7-9
J gene: TRBJ1-1
clone size: few
D gene: .
CDR3 DNA: TGTGCCAGCAGGAAGACAGGCAACACTGAAGCTTTCTTT
CDR3 protein: CASRKTGNTEAFF

V gene: TRBV19
J gene: TRBJ2-1
clone size: .
D gene: .
CDR3 DNA: TGTGCCAGTAGGAGGCAGGGAGATCTCGATGAGCAGTTCTTC
CDR3 protein: CASRRQGDLDEQFF

V gene: TRBV6-5
J gene: TRBJ2-3
clone size: .
D gene: TRBD2
CDR3 DNA: TGTGCCAGCAGTTACGGGCTAGCGGGAGGAGATACGCAGTATTTT
CDR3 protein: CASSYGLAGGDTQYF

V gene: TRBV27
J gene: TRBJ2-7
clone size: .
D gene: TRBD2
CDR3 DNA: TGTGCCAGCAGTTTAAGCCTAGCGGGAGGGCCTGCCTACGAGCAGTACTTC
CDR3 protein: CASSLSLAGGPAYEQYF

V gene: TRBV9
J gene: TRBJ1-2
clone size: few
D gene: .
CDR3 DNA: TGTGCCAGCAGCATGGGACAAGATTATGGCTACACCTTC
CDR3 protein: CASSMGQDYGYTF

V gene: TRBV24-1
J gene: TRBJ1-2
clone size: .
D gene: TRBD1
CDR3 DNA: TGTGCCATCAGTGATGGGGGACAGTCCTATGGCTACACCTTC
CDR3 protein: CAISDGGQSYGYTF